The next 26 T cell receptor beta chains were all read from a single sample in a study of cytomegalovirus exposure and HLA in healthy donors. PCR primers comprised 60 Vbeta and 13 Jbeta primers. Measured with immunoSEQ multiplex PCR; TCRdb has only the in-frame clones, and not every one. The table includes about 210,000 clones, roughly 90% detected once. Sequences were obtained from PBMCs. These receptors originate from a woman aged 25 to 39 in good health and CMV-seronegative.

CDR3 amino acids: CASSHGLAGDTGELFF. CDR3 nucleotide sequence: TGCGCCAGCAGCCATGGACTAGCGGGAGACACCGGGGAGCTGTTTTTT. The chain uses TRBV5-1 and TRBJ2-2; 13 nucleotides line up with TRBD2. The CDR3 totals 16 residues. Per germline, CDR1 SGHRS and CDR2 YFSETQ. Trimming took 4 bases from V and 3 from J; bases not matched to a gene: 3.

The chain couples TRBV7-2 to TRBJ1-2; tentative D call: TRBD1 (6 bases). The germline CDR1 and CDR2 sequences are SGHTA and FQGNSA. The CDR3 loop spans 18 amino acids. Trimming removed 4 bases at V and 4 bases at J, with 25 bases between. This chain's CDR3 is CASSSQAGAGAASYGYTF. Written as DNA, the CDR3 is TGTGCCAGCAGCTCTCAGGCAGGGGCAGGGGCAGCGAGCTATGGCTACACCTTC.

This sequence joins TRBV7-8 and TRBJ2-5; D uncertain. The CDR3 extends over 14 amino acids. The V end was cut by 5 bases, the J end by 6 bases, with 16 bases between. Germline V CDR1 and CDR2: SGHVS, FQNEAQ. CDR3 bases: TGTGCCAGCAGCCCCCCGACGGGTCGGAAGACCCAGTACTTC. Amino acid sequence: CASSPPTGRKTQYF.

The chain recombines TRBV5-1 with TRBJ2-1, with D possibly matching TRBD2 (5 bases). Germline V gene lookup returns CDR1 SGHRS and CDR2 YFSETQ. The CDR3 has 17 residues. The V gene lost 0 bases and the J gene lost 2 bases, with 15 bases spanning the gap. CDR3 sequence: CASSLVGSSGPYNEQFF. Here the CDR3 DNA reads TGCGCCAGCAGCTTGGTCGGGTCCAGCGGACCCTACAATGAGCAGTTCTTC.

This clone appeared once. The chain combines TRBV27 with TRBJ1-6, with D uncertain. V was clipped by 0 bases and J by 7 bases, with 7 bases between them. Germline loops: CDR1 MNHEY, CDR2 SMNVEV (reference sequence). The CDR3 has 14 amino acids. CDR3 sequence (DNA): TGTGCCAGCAGTTTATCCCCTGGCAATTCACCCCTCCACTTT. It encodes CASSLSPGNSPLHF.

This sequence joins TRBV7-9 and TRBJ2-3; TRBD1 might be the D (6 bases). CDR1 is SEHNR, CDR2 FQNEAQ, per germline (reference sequence). The CDR3 is made up of 16 amino acids. V was cut by 5 bases and J by 3 bases, with 18 bases left in between. The CDR3 spells CASSLGQGLYTDTQYF. CDR3 coding DNA: TGTGCCAGCAGCCTTGGGCAGGGGCTCTATACAGATACGCAGTATTTT. Full variable domain (missing parts from reference TRBV7-9 and TRBJ2-3): DTGVSQNPRHKITKRGQNVTFRCDPISEHNRLYWYRQTLGQGPEFLTYFQNEAQLEKSRLLSDRFSAERPKGSFSTLEIQRTEQGDSAMYLCASSLGQGLYTDTQYFGPGTRLTVL.

The J gene is TRBJ2-5, the V gene TRBV5-1, with unresolved D. The CDR3 has 15 residues. Trimming left V 2 bases short and J 4 bases short, with 15 bases between. Germline V gene data show CDR1 as SGHRS and CDR2 as YFSETQ. The CDR3 spells CASSLSSISGETQYF. The DNA of the CDR3 is TGCGCCAGCAGCTTATCTTCGATTTCGGGAGAGACCCAGTACTTC.

This chain joins TRBV11-2 and TRBJ1-1, with TRBD1 as a possible D gene (6 bases). This CDR3 contains 15 residues. CDR1 and CDR2 (germline): SGHAT, FQNNGV. The V end was cut by 2 bases, the J end by 5 bases, with 15 bases between. In DNA form, the CDR3 reads TGTGCCAGCAGCTTAAATGGGGGGGCGGGAACTGAAGCTTTCTTT. The encoded protein is CASSLNGGAGTEAFF.

The V and J genes are TRBV7-2 and TRBJ2-1; TRBD2 aligns across 12 bases. V was clipped by 4 bases and J by 7 bases; unmatched bases: 5. Germline CDR1 is SGHTA and CDR2 is FQGNSA. The CDR3 is 15 amino acids. In DNA form, the CDR3 reads TGTGCCAGCAGCTCCCTAGCGGGGGGGCTGAATGAGCAGTTCTTC. Its protein is CASSSLAGGLNEQFF.

V is TRBV7-6 and J is TRBJ2-1, with TRBD2 matching over 9 bases. Germline V gene lookup returns CDR1 SGHVS and CDR2 FNYEAQ. The CDR3 has 15 residues. V shed 5 bases and J 9 bases; nucleotides not matched to a gene: 11. The CDR3, as DNA: TGTGCCAGCAGCACAGAGGCGGGGGGGCGGGGTGAGCAGTTCTTC. Translated, it gives CASSTEAGGRGEQFF.

V usage is TRBV6-5 and J usage is TRBJ2-5; 9 nucleotides align to TRBD2. The V segment lost 0 bases and the J segment 5 bases; nucleotides outside the gene matches: 7. The CDR3 totals 16 residues. The germline V gene encodes CDR1 MNHEY and CDR2 SVGAGI. The CDR3 sequence: CASSYSRGGGVETQYF. The CDR3 bases are TGTGCCAGCAGTTACTCGCGCGGGGGGGGCGTTGAGACCCAGTACTTC.

In regard to this clone: A junction end diverges from the germline sequence, so it may reflect a read error. Different DNA sequences within this sample yield the same CDR3. V and J are TRBV2 and TRBJ1-2; 7 bases agree with TRBD1. CDR3 length: 13 residues. CDR1 is SNHLY, CDR2 FYNNEI, per germline. CDR3 amino acids: CASSEDRDYGYTF. CDR3 nucleotides: TGTGCCAGCAGCGAAGACAGGGATTATGGCTACACCTTC.

The chain combines TRBV5-8 with TRBJ2-4, with D maybe TRBD1 (6 bases). The CDR3 has 16 residues. The germline V gene has CDR1 SGHTS and CDR2 YDEGEE. V lost 4 bases and J lost 0, with 14 bases in between. The CDR3 DNA follows: TGTGCCAGCAGCCTTTACAGGGAGTTAGCCAAAAACATTCAGTACTTC. It translates to CASSLYRELAKNIQYF.

The rearrangement joins TRBV7-9 to TRBJ1-1; D is ambiguous. CDR1 is SEHNR, CDR2 FQNEAQ, per germline (reference sequence). The CDR3 covers 14 residues. The V end was cut by 3 bases, the J end by 1 base, with 9 bases between. The CDR3 is CASSFHGTNTEAFF. The CDR3, as DNA: TGTGCCAGCAGCTTTCACGGTACGAACACTGAAGCTTTCTTT.

The rearrangement links TRBV19 to TRBJ2-1; 14 bases map to TRBD2. CDR1 is LNHDA, CDR2 SQIVND, per germline (reference sequence). Unmatched junction bases numbered 6, after V lost 5 bases and J lost 3 bases. The CDR3 contains 17 residues. CDR3 sequence: CASSVPGLAGVYNEQFF. CDR3 nucleotide sequence: TGTGCCAGTAGTGTCCCGGGACTAGCGGGGGTCTACAATGAGCAGTTCTTC.

This clone was found a few times. V is TRBV29-1 and J is TRBJ2-5; 9 bases line up with TRBD2. The CDR3 contains 15 residues. V shed 7 bases and J 4 bases; nucleotides not matched to a gene: 13. In germline, CDR1 is SQVTM, CDR2 ANQGSEA. The CDR3 loop reads CSAPQGGGASETQYF. CDR3 coding DNA: TGCAGCGCGCCCCAGGGCGGGGGGGCCTCAGAGACCCAGTACTTC.

The genes are TRBV6-5 and TRBJ1-4; D not resolved. The CDR3 sequence is 13 residues long. From germline, CDR1 is MNHEY and CDR2 SVGAGI. The V and J ends lost 6 bases and 11 bases respectively, with 16 bases between them. The CDR3 protein is CASSSLEGGKLFF. The CDR3 nucleotides are TGTGCCAGCAGCTCCCTCGAGGGCGGGAAACTGTTTTTT.

The chain uses TRBV27 and TRBJ1-4; D is possibly TRBD1 (6 bases). The CDR3 extends over 13 amino acids. V was trimmed by 5 bases and J by 6 bases, leaving 10 bases between them. CDR1 and CDR2 from the germline V gene are MNHEY and SMNVEV (reference sequence). CDR3 DNA sequence: TGTGCCAGCAGTACGGGACAAGATGAAAAACTGTTTTTT. Residues: CASSTGQDEKLFF.

This clone was observed a single time. This sequence joins TRBV13 and TRBJ1-2; D remains ambiguous. This CDR3 has 14 residues. V was pared by 1 base and J by 8 bases, with 14 bases between. From germline, CDR1 is PRHDT and CDR2 FYEKMQ (reference sequence). The DNA for the CDR3 is TGTGCCAGCAGCTTAGAAGACGGGGTGAGCGGCTACACCTTC. Translated, it gives CASSLEDGVSGYTF.

Regarding this clone: An end of the junction differs from the germline gene, which may be a read error. The sample contains more than one DNA sequence encoding this CDR3. The DNA for the CDR3 is TGTGCCAGCAGTACAGGGACGGCCTTCACAGATACACAGTATTTT. Its translation: CASSTGTAFTDTQYF. V and J are TRBV28 and TRBJ2-3; D is possibly TRBD1 (6 bases). The CDR3 consists of 15 residues. CDR1 is MDHEN and CDR2 is SYDVKM in the germline V gene.

This chain links TRBV7-2 with TRBJ2-3, with D tentatively TRBD1 (6 bases). This CDR3 spans 15 amino acids. Germline V CDR1 and CDR2: SGHTA, FQGNSA. V gave up 5 bases and J gave up 2 bases, with 14 bases separating them. The CDR3 nucleotides read TGTGCCAGCAGCCCTACTCCGGGACACACAGATACGCAGTATTTT. It codes for CASSPTPGHTDTQYF.

The rearrangement links TRBV9 to TRBJ1-3; D unresolved. Germline CDR1 is SGDLS and CDR2 is YYNGEE. The CDR3 has 15 residues. V was clipped by 0 bases and J by 4 bases, with 11 bases between them. The CDR3 bases are TGTGCCAGCAGCGTAGCTGCGGGGTGGGGAAACACCATATATTTT. Translation gives CASSVAAGWGNTIYF.

The CDR3 DNA sequence: TGTGCCAGCAGTGAGCTAGGTGGGACACCACGGAATGAAAAACTGTTTTTT. Its translation: CASSELGGTPRNEKLFF. This chain uses TRBV25-1 with TRBJ1-4, with a weak D call TRBD1 (6 bases). CDR3 length: 17 amino acids. CDR1 is MGHDK and CDR2 is SYGVNS in the germline V gene. Trimming took 3 bases from V and 5 from J, leaving 19 bases between them.

The V call is TRBV4-2, the J call TRBJ2-1, with 8 nucleotides matching TRBD2. The CDR3 covers 16 residues. The germline CDR1 and CDR2 sequences are LGHNA and YNFKEQ. V lost 2 bases and J lost 8; bases outside the gene matches: 11. DNA of the CDR3: TGTGCCAGCAGCCAAAGGGAGCGGGAGAGTATAGATGAGCAGTTCTTC. It yields the protein CASSQRERESIDEQFF.

This CDR3 reads CASSVAPDRAGGYTF. The CDR3 DNA reads TGTGCCAGCAGCGTAGCTCCGGACAGGGCTGGCGGCTACACCTTC. V usage is TRBV9 and J usage is TRBJ1-2; 8 bases match TRBD1. Trimming took 0 bases from V and 8 from J; bases not matched to a gene: 9. The CDR3 contains 15 residues. Germline V gene lookup returns CDR1 SGDLS and CDR2 YYNGEE.

The chain couples TRBV11-2 to TRBJ1-2; TRBD1 might be the D (6 bases). The germline CDR1 and CDR2 sequences are SGHAT and FQNNGV. With 3 bases removed from V and 0 bases from J, the gap between germline ends came to 14 bases. This CDR3 is built from 16 residues. CDR3 protein: CASSFLQGSSNYGYTF. Here the CDR3 DNA reads TGTGCCAGCAGCTTCTTACAGGGATCCTCTAACTATGGCTACACCTTC.